This T cell receptor (beta chain) was recorded in a study of T cells after yellow fever vaccination. Germline V gene data show CDR1 as SGHTA and CDR2 as FQGNSA. The CDR3 is made up of 15 amino acids. V lost 5 bases to trimming and J lost 3 bases, with 17 bases between them. MiXCR was run by TCRdb on the 5' RACE reads, yielding one entry per CDR3 protein. The sample lists 500,000 to 550,000 distinct CDR3 sequences; 21% were seen once. There are a few counts of this clonotype. The chain employs TRBV7-2 and TRBJ2-7; weak D call: TRBD2 (7 bases). This TCR came from a man in his late teens or twenties who received the YFV17D yellow fever vaccine. The sample consisted of PBMCs, taken roughly 20 days after the first yellow fever vaccination. The CDR3 protein is CASSRLGGPIYEQYF. The CDR3 DNA follows: TGTGCCAGCAGCCGACTCGGGGGGCCCATCTACGAGCAGTACTTC.